This T cell receptor beta chain was identified during a study of T cells after yellow fever vaccination. The study, taken as a whole, reports: Some clonotypes were seen in both the CD4 and the CD8 compartments. These made up a small share and likely arose from convergent recombination.

Synthesis of TCR cDNA relied on 5'RACE template switching, which attached a universal primer site and UMIs. In TCRdb, the 5' RACE reads were re-called with MiXCR into one record per CDR3 protein. The data show hundreds of thousands of distinct CDR3 sequences, over 15% seen once. This clonotype was found a few times. The target antigen is unknown. Germline trimming cut 0 bases from V and 4 bases from J; bases unmatched to any gene: 12. The length of the CDR3 is 19 residues. The germline V gene has CDR1 LGHNA and CDR2 YSLEER. This TCR came from a man between 18 and 35 years old who received the YFV17D yellow fever vaccine. The V call is TRBV4-3, the J call TRBJ2-2; 9 positions match TRBD2. The source was PBMCs, collected before the yellow fever booster vaccination. The CDR3 DNA is TGCGCCAGCAGCCAAGATCCAGCGGGGGGTGGCATCGGCACCGGGGAGCTGTTTTTT. This gives the protein CASSQDPAGGGIGTGELFF.